This T cell receptor (beta chain) came from a study of blood T cell repertoires in COVID-19. Using immunoSEQ multiplex PCR, the repertoire was profiled, and TCRdb retains in-frame clones only, with some absent. The table includes some 150,000 clones, 75% to 90% detected once. The CDR3 sequence is 18 residues long. Losses at the gene ends were 4 bases for V and 0 bases for J; bases not matched to a gene: 15. CDR1 is SGDLS and CDR2 is YYNGEE in the germline V gene. This clone appeared a few times. The chain uses TRBV9 and TRBJ2-5; 7 bases align to TRBD2. This receptor was identified in a woman in her seventies with acute or convalescent COVID-19. The sequencing sample was made of peripheral blood. The CDR3 spells CASSQARGRVRNQETQYF. The CDR3 DNA is TGTGCCAGCAGCCAGGCCCGGGGGAGGGTGCGGAACCAAGAGACCCAGTACTTC.